This T cell receptor beta chain derives from a study of post-analysis software for immune sequencing data. About the research overall: Clinical courses comprised relapsing-remitting, secondary progressive and progressive-relapsing multiple sclerosis. Findings and limits, study-wide: Samples made in the same batch grouped tightly together by F measure. Normalized Chao1 diversity was significantly lower in multiple sclerosis patients than in controls. Among four or five TRBV segments more frequent in patients than controls were TRBV5-6, TRBV5-1 and TRBV20-1.

Germline assignment: CDR1 KGHDR and CDR2 SFDVKD. Trimming left V 3 bases short and J 7 bases short, with 6 bases between. The CDR3 runs to 12 residues. This clonotype occurred a few times. The target antigen is unknown. The authors incorporated unique molecular identifiers into the TCR beta cDNA libraries. MiXCR was run by TCRdb on the PCR reads, yielding one entry per CDR3 protein. This table holds 740,000 or so distinct CDR3 sequences, about 53% found once. The sample taken for sequencing was blood. The V gene is TRBV24-1, the J gene TRBJ2-1; D gene unclear. The clonotype comes from a girl aged 5 to 17 with multiple sclerosis. The CDR3 DNA reads TGTGCCACCAGTGATGTAGGGAATGAGCAGTTCTTC. Protein: CATSDVGNEQFF.